This entry lists 13 T cell receptor beta chains sequenced from one sample in a study of neurological immune-mediated disorders (dated 2019 in TCRdb). Receptor libraries were prepared by 5' RACE. The sequencer was an Illumina HiSeq 2500. Clones were called with MiXCR by TCRdb after fastp trimmed the public reads at Q25, and only in-frame beta chains were retained. Rows matching on CDR3 protein sequence are summarized as one entry with the most common DNA and genes. The sample records 55,000 to 75,000 distinct CDR3 sequences, roughly 13% of which are singletons. Approximately 11% of the sample is in the top ten clones. The sample taken for sequencing was PBMCs. These receptors originate from a woman aged 55-69 years with HTLV-1-associated myelopathy (HAM/TSP).

This clonotype has at least ten counts. The chain uses TRBV4-1 and TRBJ1-6; no clear D. Germline V gene data show CDR1 as MGHRA and CDR2 as YSYEKL. CDR3 length equals 15 residues. Between the trimmed V and J ends, which lost 3 bases and 6 bases, there was a span of 12 bases. The CDR3 sequence: CASSQQTLSNSPLHF. The CDR3, as DNA: TGCGCCAGCAGCCAGCAGACATTAAGTAATTCACCCCTCCACTTT.

This clonotype occurred many times. A read error may explain this, as a much larger clone is one base away. The chain links TRBV27 to TRBJ2-3; D call uncertain. Trimming removed 3 bases from V and 2 bases from J, with 9 bases in between. Germline V gene sequence: CDR1 MNHEY, CDR2 SMNVEV (reference sequence). There are 14 residues in the CDR3. CDR3 bases: TGTGCCAGCAGTTTCTTACCGCACACAGATACGCAGTATTTT. Amino acids: CASSFLPHTDTQYF.

This clonotype occurred many times. The chain links TRBV15 to TRBJ2-2; possibly TRBD2 for D (6 bases). With 1 base removed from V and 7 bases from J, the gap between germline ends came to 13 bases. The CDR3 is made up of 15 amino acids. Germline values: CDR1 LNHNV, CDR2 YYDKDF (reference sequence). Here the CDR3 reads CATSRAAGLSGELFF. CDR3 DNA sequence: TGTGCCACCAGCAGAGCGGCGGGACTTAGCGGGGAGCTGTTTTTT.

About this clonotype itself: Germline is not matched at one junction end, which may reflect a read error. This chain uses TRBV5-1 with TRBJ2-3, with a tentative D call TRBD1 (5 bases). Germline CDR1 and CDR2: SGHRS and YFSETQ. The length of the CDR3 is 16 residues. CDR3 nucleotides: TGCGCCAGCAGCTTGGAGGTAGGGGTTCTCACAGATAAGCAGTATTTT. It codes for CASSLEVGVLTDKQYF.

The table lists this clonotype with a few counts. The chain uses TRBV12-5 and TRBJ2-1; D is unresolved. Germline CDR1 reads LGHNT; CDR2 reads FRNRAP. The ends were cut back, 5 bases at V and 9 bases at J, with 14 bases in the middle. The CDR3 runs to 13 residues. The CDR3 nucleotides read TGTGCTAGTGGTATGGACCCCCGCGGTGAGCAGTTCTTC. This translates into CASGMDPRGEQFF.

This clonotype was recorded at least ten times. V is TRBV5-1 and J is TRBJ2-1; 9 bases fit TRBD2. V was pared by 0 bases and J by 9 bases, with 7 bases of the junction left unmatched. From germline, CDR1 is SGHRS and CDR2 YFSETQ. The CDR3 contains 15 residues. Here the CDR3 DNA reads TGCGCCAGCAGCTTGGCCGGGACTAGCCGGGGTGAGCAGTTCTTC. Its protein product is CASSLAGTSRGEQFF.

There are a few counts of this clonotype. This chain uses TRBV3-1 with TRBJ2-2; 15 bases align to TRBD2. After removal of 4 bases from V and 4 bases from J, the junction contained 10 bases not matched to a gene. CDR3 length equals 19 residues. Germline-derived CDR1 and CDR2 are LGHDT and YNNKEL (reference sequence). CDR3 in DNA: TGTGCCAGCAGCCGGACTAGCGGGAGGGCCGTATGGGGCACCGGGGAGCTGTTTTTT. This gives the protein CASSRTSGRAVWGTGELFF.

This clonotype has at least ten counts. This chain joins TRBV6-2 or TRBV6-3 and TRBJ1-1; D not resolved. The CDR3 is made up of 14 amino acids. V was shortened by 7 bases and J by 1 base, with 13 bases between the two germline ends. Germline V gives CDR1 MNHEY, CDR2 SVGEGT. The CDR3 loop reads CASMAPGGNTEAFF. As DNA, the CDR3 is TGTGCCAGCATGGCACCGGGAGGGAACACTGAAGCTTTCTTT.

This clonotype was observed at least ten times. The V gene is TRBV4-1, the J gene TRBJ2-7; 10 nucleotides match TRBD2. Trimming cost V 4 bases and J 4 bases; bases outside gene matches: 13. This CDR3 is 17 amino acids long. The germline V gene has CDR1 MGHRA and CDR2 YSYEKL. CDR3 region: CASSPLEASGRFYEQYF. The CDR3 DNA is TGCGCCAGCAGCCCGCTGGAGGCTAGCGGGAGATTTTACGAGCAGTACTTC.

This clonotype was seen at least ten times. This chain joins TRBV2 and TRBJ2-1; 9 bases line up with TRBD1. The germline V gene encodes CDR1 SNHLY and CDR2 FYNNEI. The V gene end was trimmed by 7 bases and the J gene end by 4 bases; junction bases not matched to a gene: 5. The CDR3 consists of 14 residues. CDR3 in amino acids: CASTTGGAYNEQFF. CDR3 nucleotides: TGTGCCAGCACAACAGGGGGCGCGTACAATGAGCAGTTCTTC.

Worth noting for this clonotype: A much larger clone lies a single base off, so this may be a read error. V usage is TRBV20-1 and J usage is TRBJ2-3; weak D call: TRBD2 (5 bases). This CDR3 has 14 residues. V lost 6 bases and J 7 bases, leaving 20 bases between the germline ends. CDR1 is DFQATT, CDR2 SNEGSKA, per germline (reference sequence). The CDR3 region has the DNA TGCAGTGCCAGTGTTGGCGACTATGAGAATACGCAGTATTTT. Translating gives CSASVGDYENTQYF.

In the case of this clonotype: This sequence may be a read error, since a much larger clone differs from it by one base. The chain links TRBV5-1 to TRBJ2-1; the match to TRBD2 covers 9 bases. The germline V gene encodes CDR1 SGHRS and CDR2 YFSETQ. This CDR3 region has 14 residues. The CDR3 nucleotides read TGCGCCAGCAGTGCGGGAGGGCCGAGGAATGATCAGTTCTTC. Translation: CASSAGGPRNDQFF. The full variable domain, with the rest looked up from reference TRBV5-1 and TRBJ2-1, is KAGVTQTPRYLIKTRGQQVTLSCSPISGHRSVSWYQQTPGQGLQFLFEYFSETQRNKGNFPGRFSGRQFSNSRSEMNVSTLELGDSALYLCASSAGGPRNDQFFGPGTRLTVL.

This clonotype was observed many times. The V and J genes are TRBV27 and TRBJ2-3; possibly TRBD2 for D (6 bases). The V gene lost 6 bases and the J gene lost 4 bases, with 14 bases spanning the gap. The CDR3 loop spans 14 amino acids. CDR1 and CDR2 from the germline V gene are MNHEY and SMNVEV (reference sequence). CDR3 amino acids: CASSPEGPADTQYF. CDR3 in DNA: TGTGCCAGCAGCCCGGAGGGGCCGGCAGATACGCAGTATTTT.